This T cell receptor (beta chain) was observed in a study of prognosis after radiotherapy for stage I lung cancer (dated by TCRdb to the early 2020s). Study-wide context: Over 15 stage I NSCLC patients were enrolled in Nanjing, China, between early 2018 and January 2019. Image-guided IMRT or VMAT was used to deliver SBRT in 3 to 5 fractions at a biologically effective dose of at least 100 Gy. After SBRT, distant metastases developed in about 20% of the 19 patients at a median of 7 months, while the remaining 15 patients had no significant progression. Roughly 5 patients had oligometastatic NSCLC after their primary tumor was surgically resected, and roughly 15 patients had newly diagnosed primary stage I lung tumors. The study sequenced some 38 blood samples from approximately 20 patients, one before and one after SBRT per patient. This study profiled peripheral blood TCR beta repertoires from stage I NSCLC patients before and after stereotactic body radiotherapy and linked the repertoires to distant failure. Every patient was regarded as medically inoperable, because of comorbidities in 11 to 13 cases and refusal of surgery in over 5 cases. In every patient, SBRT was given without any concurrent therapy. Eleven to twelve patients had adenocarcinoma and several had squamous cell carcinoma as the tumor histology. Ages in the cohort of roughly 13 men and 6 women ranged from roughly 53 to 84 years, with a median of 74.

All patients had node-negative disease on CT and PET/CT, and none had a history of other malignancies or prior chemotherapy or radiotherapy. At each of two time points, around 5.7 milliliters of peripheral venous blood were collected in EDTA tubes. PBMCs were isolated by Ficoll-Paque Plus density-gradient centrifugation. Samples were stored at -80°C immediately after collection until analysis. Comment on this clonotype: The target of this receptor is not known. Qualities for individual bases were not recorded, and no much larger clone is one base off.

Two rounds of multiplex PCR were used to amplify the TCR beta CDR3 region from genomic DNA. In the first PCR round, primers specific to each TRBV and TRBJ gene were used, and the primer sequences were filed in Chinese patent CN105087789A. The second PCR round used universal primers. The Roche High Pure PCR Template Preparation Kit was used to extract genomic DNA from frozen PBMCs. Libraries were sequenced paired-end with 151 bp reads on an Illumina HiSeq 3000. Concerning the study's data processing: Raw reads lacking the multiplex PCR primer sequences were removed with CutAdapt. PEAR was used to merge high-quality paired reads into contigs. MiXCR assigned TRB V, D and J gene segments to each contig by aligning to reference sequences. CDR3 sequences were clustered by base quality and sequence similarity to remove sequencing errors. Diversity was calculated as Shannon entropy divided by the natural log of the number of productive TCR sequences. One minus Shannon entropy divided by the natural log of the number of unique clonotypes was used as the definition of clonality. The Youden index of ROC curves was used to select progression-free survival cut-offs for repertoire metrics, and analyses were performed in R 3.5.3. TCRdb cleaned the public reads at Q25 with fastp, built clones with MiXCR and kept in-frame beta chains. Identical CDR3 proteins give one entry, which carries the most common genes and DNA. The V and J calls and clone size are TCRdb's, not the authors'. Across this sample there are roughly 15,000 distinct CDR3 sequences, with over 15% seen only once. The top ten constitute roughly two fifths of the sample.

What the work shows at the level of the full study, not this receptor alone: Post-SBRT Shannon entropy and its change from baseline were lower in patients who developed distant metastases; baseline Shannon entropy was not associated with metastases. All reported P values were unadjusted for multiple comparisons. Tumor specificity of expanded TCR clones was not determined. The small cohort and short follow-up limited the study, so independent validation of the findings is needed. TRBV and TRBJ usage frequencies reportedly differed by metastasis status, in two V genes at baseline and in under 10 V and two J genes after SBRT. A decrease in unique TCR clone counts was observed after SBRT (median about 10,000 before versus several thousand after; Wilcoxon paired P=0.011).

CDR1 and CDR2 (MGHRA, YSYEKL) derive from the germline V gene. The germline V end is reduced by 3 bases and the J end by 7 bases; junction bases left unmatched: 6. The CDR3 numbers 13 residues from cysteine through phenylalanine. Here the CDR3 DNA is all that survives: 39 bases in frame from base 1. This TCR came from a donor over 45 with non-small cell lung cancer. The sequence links TRBV4-1 to TRBJ2-7; 7 central bases correspond to TRBD1. The specimen was PBMCs, collected before or after stereotactic body radiation therapy (not recorded which). The bases are TGCGCCAGCAGCCAGGATCCGGGACAGGAGCAGTACTTC. Translated, this is CASSQDPGQEQYF.